This paragraph covers one TCR beta chain sequence. CDR3 length: 17 amino acids. From germline, CDR1 is KGHDR and CDR2 SFDVKD. The V end was cut by 0 bases, the J end by 5 bases, with 16 bases between. The source of the sample is a study of blood T cell repertoires in COVID-19. About the study: In each case, the material was cDNA or gDNA derived from T cells, B-cell-depleted T cells, or PBMCs.

As originally analysed: By means of reference gene primer amplification, nucleated cell counts were estimated. This table comes from immunoSEQ multiplex PCR, and its TCRdb copy is limited to in-frame clones, with some not included. V and J calls and clone size are as listed in that table; D and trimming were resolved from the DNA. The data contain about 180,000 clones, around 87% of them singletons. The specimen sequenced was peripheral blood. The receptor was isolated from a woman aged 25 to 39 with active or convalescent COVID-19. The genes are TRBV24-1 and TRBJ2-1; perhaps TRBD2 as D (5 bases). CDR3 protein: CATSDLSGKGDNNEQFF. The CDR3, as DNA: TGTGCCACCAGTGATTTGTCCGGGAAGGGAGATAACAATGAGCAGTTCTTC.